This TCR beta chain was found in a study of T cell responses to AZD1222 COVID-19 vaccine. Overall study results and limits: Donors were mostly white British, more females; clonal diversity possibly underestimated.

J gave up 3 bases and V 3 bases, and 3 bases lay outside the gene matches. CDR1 KGHSH and CDR2 LQKENI come from the germline V gene. This CDR3 spans 15 amino acids. Notes on this clone: The target antigen is unknown.

Profiled with immunoSEQ multiplex PCR; TCRdb holds only in-frame clones, not every one. The repertoire has some 120,000 clones, roughly 87% of them found once; the top ten carry roughly 7.4%. This TCR came from an adult in good health. This chain links TRBV18 with TRBJ2-3, with TRBD2 matching over 10 bases. The material was peripheral blood, obtained on day 0 of AZD1222 vaccination. The CDR3 sequence: CASSPVAGGTDTQYF. For the CDR3, the DNA is TGTGCCAGCTCACCTGTAGCGGGAGGTACAGATACGCAGTATTTT.